This TCR beta chain was documented in a study of identical twins. TCRdb independently ran MiXCR on the 5' RACE reads; one entry per CDR3 protein. The repertoire holds more than 1.5 million distinct CDR3 sequences, with roughly 35% as singletons. Overall study findings and caveats: Analyses of zero insertions could, in part, be confounded by invariant MAIT and iNKT cells.

Concerning this clonotype itself: Its matching antigen is unknown.

The germline V gene encodes CDR1 LGHDT and CDR2 YNNKEL (reference sequence). Trimming took 1 base from V and 5 from J, leaving 8 bases between them. The CDR3 is 13 amino acids. The source of this sequence is a newborn girl in good health. The sequencing sample was made of cord blood. The rearrangement links TRBV3-1 to TRBJ1-2, with unresolved D. The CDR3 DNA follows: TGTGCCAGCAGCCAAGCGAGAAGTTATGGCTACACCTTC. Its protein product is CASSQARSYGYTF.